This T cell receptor (beta chain) was retrieved from a study of beta chain features in type 1 diabetes. Study-wide findings and caveats: Moderate but significant shortening of TCRB CDR3s was recorded in all four CD4+ subsets from Type 1 diabetes patients.

Since all of the isolated RNA was reverse transcribed, expressed TCRB transcripts were what got sequenced. Using immunoSEQ multiplex PCR, the repertoire was profiled, and TCRdb retains in-frame clones only, with some absent. The data contain around 260,000 clones, roughly 25% of them singletons. Germline CDR1 KGHSH, CDR2 LQKENI. The CDR3 is 16 residues long. V was pared by 3 bases and J by 5 bases, with 6 bases of the junction left unmatched. In the case of this clone: What it recognizes is unknown.

The gene calls are TRBV18 and TRBJ2-3; 12 positions match TRBD2. The origin of this receptor is a woman in her 30s with type 1 diabetes. Sequencing was done on a sample of naive CD4+ T cells from blood. The CDR3 sequence: CASSPGLAGTGDTQYF. As DNA, the CDR3 is TGTGCCAGCTCACCTGGACTAGCGGGAACTGGAGATACGCAGTATTTT.